Below are 15 T cell receptor beta chains sequenced from a single sample in a study of cytomegalovirus exposure and HLA in healthy donors. Both 60 Vbeta primers and 13 Jbeta primers went into the PCR. TCRdb's copy holds only in-frame clones and misses some; the assay was immunoSEQ multiplex PCR. Of approximately 130,000 clones listed, just under 85% were seen once; the top ten hold approximately 3%. Sample: PBMCs. The source of these receptors is a boy under 10 years old in good health and CMV-seronegative.

Here the CDR3 DNA reads TGTGCCAGCAGCCCCAGCCTAGCGGGGTTTCCCTACAATGAGCAGTTCTTC. This codes for CASSPSLAGFPYNEQFF. The chain has TRBV13 and TRBJ2-1; the match to TRBD2 covers 9 bases. The junction had 10 bases not matched to a gene; V was cut back by 5 bases and J by 2 bases. The germline V gene encodes CDR1 PRHDT and CDR2 FYEKMQ (reference sequence). CDR3 length equals 17 residues.

The chain is built from TRBV12-5 and TRBJ2-3, with a possible D match to TRBD2 (5 bases). This CDR3 spans 13 amino acids. Germline CDR1 is LGHNT and CDR2 is FRNRAP. V was trimmed by 1 base and J by 8 bases, leaving 10 bases between them. The CDR3 is CASGLDRLLTQYF. The CDR3 DNA sequence: TGTGCTAGTGGTTTGGACCGACTACTTACGCAGTATTTT.

The rearrangement uses TRBV21-1 and TRBJ2-2; TRBD2 reflects the table's D call only, with no check against the DNA. TRBV21-1 is deemed a pseudogene. This CDR3 spans 17 amino acids. The CDR3 DNA reads TGTGCCAGCAGCAAAGGAAAGCGGGAGGGCCTACACGGGGAGCTGTTTTTT. This sequence encodes CASSKGKREGLHGELFF.

The sample holds a few counts of this clone. The V and J genes are TRBV14 and TRBJ1-2; unclear D gene. Germline CDR1 and CDR2: SGHDN and FVKESK. The CDR3 runs 14 residues. The V end was cut by 0 bases, the J end by 4 bases, with 9 bases between. CDR3 sequence reads: CASSQDYGSYGYTF. The CDR3 DNA is TGTGCCAGCAGCCAAGACTACGGGAGCTATGGCTACACCTTC.

CDR3 region: CASSAGQGASQPQHF. CDR3 nucleotides: TGTGCCAGCAGCGCCGGACAGGGGGCTAGTCAGCCCCAGCATTTT. The J gene is TRBJ1-5, the V gene TRBV7-2, with 11 bases identical to TRBD1. In germline, CDR1 is SGHTA, CDR2 FQGNSA. CDR3 length: 15 amino acids. V was pared by 5 bases and J by 6 bases, with 6 bases of the junction left unmatched.

The genes are TRBV18 and TRBJ1-5; unclear D gene. Trimming stripped 3 bases from V and 1 base from J, with 10 bases between. This CDR3 contains 15 residues. Germline CDR1 KGHSH, CDR2 LQKENI. CDR3 loop: CASSPSLGSNQPQHF. DNA for the CDR3: TGTGCCAGCTCACCCTCCCTGGGCAGCAATCAGCCCCAGCATTTT.

The table lists this clone with a few counts. The rearrangement links TRBV21-1 to TRBJ2-5; TRBD2, as called in the table, went unchecked against the DNA. TRBV21-1 is an annotated pseudogene. The CDR3 is made up of 11 amino acids. CDR3 loop: CASSNEETQYF. DNA of the CDR3: TGTGCCAGCAGCAATGAGGAGACCCAGTACTTC.

V usage is TRBV5-1 and J usage is TRBJ1-1; TRBD1 matches at 9 bases. This CDR3 spans 17 amino acids. Trimming took 3 bases from V and 6 from J; bases not matched to a gene: 15. Per germline, CDR1 SGHRS and CDR2 YFSETQ. The CDR3 sequence: CASSSAGTGITGPEAFF. The CDR3 DNA follows: TGCGCCAGCAGCTCCGCCGGGACAGGGATCACTGGCCCTGAAGCTTTCTTT.

This chain links TRBV7-9 with TRBJ2-7, with TRBD2 matching over 7 bases. V trimming: 5 bases; J trimming: 5 bases; junction bases outside the gene matches: 6. This CDR3 region has 13 residues. Germline CDR1 is SEHNR and CDR2 is FQNEAQ (reference sequence). CDR3 nucleotide sequence: TGTGCCAGCAGCCCCGAGGGAGGGCACGAGCAGTACGTC. Translated: CASSPEGGHEQYV.

This chain uses TRBV7-9 with TRBJ2-1, with 9 bases that match TRBD1. The CDR3 is 14 amino acids. Germline V gives CDR1 SEHNR, CDR2 FQNEAQ (reference sequence). Trimming removed 11 bases from V and 5 bases from J; junction bases left unmatched: 10. Here the CDR3 reads CADQDWTGDNEQFF. CDR3 sequence (DNA): TGTGCCGACCAAGACTGGACAGGGGACAATGAGCAGTTCTTC.

This clone was observed once. The rearrangement joins TRBV21-1 to TRBJ2-7; TRBD1 is the table's D call and was not checked against the DNA. TRBV21-1 is a pseudogene locus. The CDR3 consists of 14 residues. The CDR3 DNA reads as TGTGCCAGCAGCATCCGGGACAGGGGCTACGAGCAGTACTTC. It codes for CASSIRDRGYEQYF.

The chain uses TRBV9 and TRBJ1-2; D perhaps matches TRBD1 (5 bases). V dropped 0 bases and J dropped 8 bases, with 14 bases sitting between them. CDR1 is SGDLS and CDR2 is YYNGEE in the germline V gene. The CDR3 runs 14 residues. This chain's CDR3 is CASSVEGREEGYTF. CDR3 DNA sequence: TGTGCCAGCAGCGTAGAGGGCAGGGAGGAAGGCTACACCTTC.

This clone was picked up one time. The rearrangement joins TRBV6-6 to TRBJ1-1; unclear D gene. Looked up from germline, CDR1 is MNHNY and CDR2 is SVGAGI (reference sequence). V shed 6 bases and J shed 1 base, with 12 bases lying between them. This CDR3 contains 14 residues. The CDR3 DNA sequence: TGTGCCAGCAGCCGCTTGAGGAAGAACACTGAAGCTTTCTTT. Its protein product is CASSRLRKNTEAFF.

The rearrangement uses TRBV6-1 and TRBJ1-2; 7 bases align to TRBD1. J gave up 3 bases and V 6 bases, and 10 bases lay outside the gene matches. CDR1 is MNHNS, CDR2 SASEGT, per germline. The CDR3 covers 15 residues. The CDR3 reads CASSAKIGQDYGYTF. The DNA of the CDR3 is TGTGCCAGCAGCGCAAAGATAGGACAGGACTATGGCTACACCTTC.

The V call is TRBV6-4, the J call TRBJ1-2; D may be TRBD1 (5 bases). CDR1 MRHNA and CDR2 SNTAGT come from the germline V gene. The V end lost 5 bases, the J end lost 0 bases, and 13 bases lay between the germline ends. The CDR3 loop spans 15 amino acids. CDR3 amino acids: CASSRGTETNYGYTF. The CDR3 DNA sequence: TGTGCCAGCAGTCGCGGGACCGAGACTAACTATGGCTACACCTTC.